The T cell receptor beta chain described here comes from a study of human versus mouse CDR3 diversity and MHC coevolution. Study-wide points: By iCHAO1, human TCR beta clonotypes numbered about 1.6 million, the most. Human CDR3s averaged more deletions and insertions than mouse CDR3s.

The CDR3 runs to 15 residues. Germline values: CDR1 MNHEY, CDR2 SVGAGI. V was trimmed by 0 bases and J by 1 base, leaving 9 bases between them. TCRdb's copy holds only in-frame clones and misses some; the assay was immunoSEQ multiplex PCR. This sample has some 80,000 clones, with around 93% found just once. With regard to this clone: No antigen is known for it.

Sequences were obtained from naive CD4+ T cells from blood. Described subset: CD45RO-negative CD62L-positive naive CD4 T cells. The receptor was derived from a person aged 30 to 69 in good health. The chain recombines TRBV6-5 with TRBJ1-1, with D possibly TRBD1 on 6 matching bases. For the CDR3, the DNA is TGTGCCAGCAGTTACTCCCCACAGGGGAACACTGAAGCTTTCTTT. As protein: CASSYSPQGNTEAFF.